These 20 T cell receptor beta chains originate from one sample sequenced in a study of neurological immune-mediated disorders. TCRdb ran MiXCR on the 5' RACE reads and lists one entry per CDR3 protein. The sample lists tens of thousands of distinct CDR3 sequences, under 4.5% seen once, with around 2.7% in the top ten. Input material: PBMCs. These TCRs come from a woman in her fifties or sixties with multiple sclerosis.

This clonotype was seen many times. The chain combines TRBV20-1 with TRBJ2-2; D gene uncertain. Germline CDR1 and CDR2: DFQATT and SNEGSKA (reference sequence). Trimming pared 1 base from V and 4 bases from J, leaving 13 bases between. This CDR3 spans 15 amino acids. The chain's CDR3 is CSARASFRVTGELFF. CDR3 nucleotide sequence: TGCAGTGCTAGAGCTAGTTTTAGGGTCACCGGGGAGCTGTTTTTT.

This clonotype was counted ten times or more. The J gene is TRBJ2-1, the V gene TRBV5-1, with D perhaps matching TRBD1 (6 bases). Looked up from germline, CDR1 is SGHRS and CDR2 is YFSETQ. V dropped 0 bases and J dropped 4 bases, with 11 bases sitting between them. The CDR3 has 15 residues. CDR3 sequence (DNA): TGCGCCAGCAGCTTGGGGACAGATAATTACAATGAGCAGTTCTTC. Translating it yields CASSLGTDNYNEQFF. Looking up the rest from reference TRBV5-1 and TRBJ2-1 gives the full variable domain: KAGVTQTPRYLIKTRGQQVTLSCSPISGHRSVSWYQQTPGQGLQFLFEYFSETQRNKGNFPGRFSGRQFSNSRSEMNVSTLELGDSALYLCASSLGTDNYNEQFFGPGTRLTVL.

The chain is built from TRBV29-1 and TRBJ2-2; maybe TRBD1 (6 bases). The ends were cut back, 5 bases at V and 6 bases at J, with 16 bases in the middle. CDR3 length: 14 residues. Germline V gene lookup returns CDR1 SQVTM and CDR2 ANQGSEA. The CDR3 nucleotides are TGCAGCGTTCGTAGCTGGGGGCTGGCCGGGGAGCTGTTTTTT. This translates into CSVRSWGLAGELFF.

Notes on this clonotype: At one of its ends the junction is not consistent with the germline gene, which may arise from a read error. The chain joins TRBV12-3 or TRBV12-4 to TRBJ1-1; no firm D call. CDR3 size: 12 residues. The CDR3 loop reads CDSSLRDTEAFF. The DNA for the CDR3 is TGTGACAGCAGTTTACGGGACACTGAAGCTTTCTTT.

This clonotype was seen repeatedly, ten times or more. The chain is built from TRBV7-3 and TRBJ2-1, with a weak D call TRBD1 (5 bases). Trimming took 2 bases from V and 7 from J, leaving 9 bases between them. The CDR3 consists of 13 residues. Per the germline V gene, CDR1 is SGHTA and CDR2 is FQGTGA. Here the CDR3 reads CASSLLKGNEQFF. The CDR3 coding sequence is TGTGCCAGCAGCTTATTGAAGGGGAATGAGCAGTTCTTC.

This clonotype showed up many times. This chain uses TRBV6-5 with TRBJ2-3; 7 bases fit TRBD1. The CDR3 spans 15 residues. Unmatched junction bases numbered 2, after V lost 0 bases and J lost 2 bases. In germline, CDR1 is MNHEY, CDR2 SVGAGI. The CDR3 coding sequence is TGTGCCAGCAGTTACTCAGGACAGGTCACAGATACGCAGTATTTT. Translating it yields CASSYSGQVTDTQYF.

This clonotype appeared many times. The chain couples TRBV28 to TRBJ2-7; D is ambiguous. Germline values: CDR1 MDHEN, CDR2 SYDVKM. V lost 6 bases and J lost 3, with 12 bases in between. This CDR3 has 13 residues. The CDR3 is CASSSDRSYEQYF. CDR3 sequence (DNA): TGTGCCAGCAGCTCCGATAGGAGCTACGAGCAGTACTTC.

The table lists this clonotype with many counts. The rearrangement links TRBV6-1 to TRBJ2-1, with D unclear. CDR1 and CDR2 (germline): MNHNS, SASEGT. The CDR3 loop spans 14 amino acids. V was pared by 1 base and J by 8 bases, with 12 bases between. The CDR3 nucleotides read TGTGCCAGCAGTGAAGTAACAACACGGGATGAGCAGTTCTTC. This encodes CASSEVTTRDEQFF.

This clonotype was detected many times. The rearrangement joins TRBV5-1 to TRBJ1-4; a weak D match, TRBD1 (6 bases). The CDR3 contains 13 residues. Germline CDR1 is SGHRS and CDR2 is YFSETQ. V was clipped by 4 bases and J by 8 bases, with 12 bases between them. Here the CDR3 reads CASSQGMVEKLFF. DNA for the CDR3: TGCGCCAGCAGCCAGGGGATGGTGGAAAAACTGTTTTTT.

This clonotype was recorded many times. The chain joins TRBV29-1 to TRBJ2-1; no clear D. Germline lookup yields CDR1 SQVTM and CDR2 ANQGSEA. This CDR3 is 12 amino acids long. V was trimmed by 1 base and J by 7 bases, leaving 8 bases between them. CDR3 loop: CSVEGAWNEQFF. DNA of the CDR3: TGCAGCGTTGAAGGGGCTTGGAATGAGCAGTTCTTC.

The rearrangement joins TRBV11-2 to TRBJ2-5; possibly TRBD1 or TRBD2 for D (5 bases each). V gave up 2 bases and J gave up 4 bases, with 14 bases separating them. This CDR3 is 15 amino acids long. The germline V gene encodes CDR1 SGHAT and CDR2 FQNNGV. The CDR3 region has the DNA TGTGCCAGCAGCTTACGGGGCGCATCCGTAGAGACCCAGTACTTC. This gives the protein CASSLRGASVETQYF.

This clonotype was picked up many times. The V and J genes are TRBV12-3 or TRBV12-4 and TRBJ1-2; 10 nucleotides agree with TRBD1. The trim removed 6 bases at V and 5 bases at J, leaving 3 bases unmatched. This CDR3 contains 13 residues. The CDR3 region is CASRRQGAYGYTF. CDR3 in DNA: TGTGCCAGCAGAAGACAGGGGGCGTATGGCTACACCTTC.

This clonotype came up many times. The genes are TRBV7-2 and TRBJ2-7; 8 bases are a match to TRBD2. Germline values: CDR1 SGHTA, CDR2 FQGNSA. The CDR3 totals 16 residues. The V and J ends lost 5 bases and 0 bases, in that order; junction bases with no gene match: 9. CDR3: CASSPRERGYSYEQYF. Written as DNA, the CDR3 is TGTGCCAGCAGCCCCCGCGAGCGGGGGTACTCCTACGAGCAGTACTTC.

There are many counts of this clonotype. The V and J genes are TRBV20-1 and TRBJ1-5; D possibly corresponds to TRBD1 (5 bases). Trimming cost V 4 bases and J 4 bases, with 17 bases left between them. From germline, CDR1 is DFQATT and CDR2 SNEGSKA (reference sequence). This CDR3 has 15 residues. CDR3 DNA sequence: TGCAGTGCTAAGGGTGTTGCGGGGGGAAATCAGCCCCAGCATTTT. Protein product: CSAKGVAGGNQPQHF.

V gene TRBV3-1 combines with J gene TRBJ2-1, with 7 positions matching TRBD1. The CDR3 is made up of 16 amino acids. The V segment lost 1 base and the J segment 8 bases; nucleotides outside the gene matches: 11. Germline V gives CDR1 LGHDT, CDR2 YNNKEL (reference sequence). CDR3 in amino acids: CASSQGWAGGRDEQFF. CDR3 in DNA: TGTGCCAGCAGCCAAGGGTGGGCAGGGGGAAGAGATGAGCAGTTCTTC.

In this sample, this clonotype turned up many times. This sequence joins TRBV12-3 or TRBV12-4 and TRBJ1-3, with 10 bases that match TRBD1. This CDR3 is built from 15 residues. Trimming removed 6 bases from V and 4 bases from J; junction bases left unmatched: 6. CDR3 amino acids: CASSTDRGLGNTIYF. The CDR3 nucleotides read TGTGCCAGCAGCACAGACAGGGGGCTGGGAAACACCATATATTTT.

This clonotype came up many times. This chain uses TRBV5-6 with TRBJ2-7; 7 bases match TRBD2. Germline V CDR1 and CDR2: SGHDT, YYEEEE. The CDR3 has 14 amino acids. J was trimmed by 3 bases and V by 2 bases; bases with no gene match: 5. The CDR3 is CASSFGSGVYEQYF. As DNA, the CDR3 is TGTGCCAGCAGCTTCGGAAGCGGGGTCTACGAGCAGTACTTC.

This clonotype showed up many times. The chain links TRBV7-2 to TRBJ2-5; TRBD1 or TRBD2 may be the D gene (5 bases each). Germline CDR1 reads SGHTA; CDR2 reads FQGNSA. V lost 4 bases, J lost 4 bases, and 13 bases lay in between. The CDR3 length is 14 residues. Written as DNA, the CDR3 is TGTGCCAGCAGCTCGGGGCCAGTGGGAGAGACCCAGTACTTC. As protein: CASSSGPVGETQYF.

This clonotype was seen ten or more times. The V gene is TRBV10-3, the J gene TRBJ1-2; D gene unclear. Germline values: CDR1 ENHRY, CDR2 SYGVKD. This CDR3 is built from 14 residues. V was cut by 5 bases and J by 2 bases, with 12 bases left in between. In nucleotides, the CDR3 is TGTGCCATCAGTCCCCCAGCCCTGAACTATGGCTACACCTTC. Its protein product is CAISPPALNYGYTF.

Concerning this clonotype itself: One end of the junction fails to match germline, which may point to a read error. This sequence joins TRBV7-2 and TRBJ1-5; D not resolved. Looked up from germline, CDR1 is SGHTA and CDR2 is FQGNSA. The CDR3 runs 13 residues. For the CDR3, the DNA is TGTGCCAGCGGAGCTTTCGGTGTAAAGACCCAGAATTTT. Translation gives CASGAFGVKTQNF.